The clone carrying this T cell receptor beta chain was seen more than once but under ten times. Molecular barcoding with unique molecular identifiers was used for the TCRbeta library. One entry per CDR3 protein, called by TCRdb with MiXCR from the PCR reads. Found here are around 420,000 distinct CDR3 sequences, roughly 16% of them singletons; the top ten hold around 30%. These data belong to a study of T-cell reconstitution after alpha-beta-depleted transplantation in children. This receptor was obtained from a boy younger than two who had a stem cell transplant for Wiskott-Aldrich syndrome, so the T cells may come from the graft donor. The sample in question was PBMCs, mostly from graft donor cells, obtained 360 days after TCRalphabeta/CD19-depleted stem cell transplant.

CDR3 bases: TGTGCCAGCTCGAAGCGGACAGGGGGCGGCGAGCAGTACTTC. Translating gives CASSKRTGGGEQYF. V gene TRBV18 combines with J gene TRBJ2-7, with TRBD1 matching 11 bases. J was trimmed by 6 bases and V by 6 bases; bases with no gene match: 7. The CDR3 covers 14 residues. Germline CDR1 KGHSH, CDR2 LQKENI.